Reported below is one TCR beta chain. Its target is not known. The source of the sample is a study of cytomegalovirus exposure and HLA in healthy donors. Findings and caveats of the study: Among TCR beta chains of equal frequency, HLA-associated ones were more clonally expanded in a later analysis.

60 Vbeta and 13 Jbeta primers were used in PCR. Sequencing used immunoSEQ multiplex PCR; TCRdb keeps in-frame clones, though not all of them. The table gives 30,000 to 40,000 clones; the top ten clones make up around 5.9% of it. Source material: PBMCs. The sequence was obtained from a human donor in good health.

DNA for the CDR3: TGCGCCAGCAGCCCCGGGGTAGTTGATGGCTACACCTTC. Its translation: CASSPGVVDGYTF. The rearrangement joins TRBV4-1 to TRBJ1-2; no clear D gene. This CDR3 is 13 amino acids long. V was cut by 4 bases and J by 6 bases, with 12 bases left in between. The V gene's germline CDR1 is MGHRA and CDR2 YSYEKL.